The 29 T cell receptor beta chains given below trace back to one sample, sequenced in a study of OX40 agonist ivuxolimab in advanced cancers. Produced via immunoSEQ multiplex PCR; TCRdb's table is partial and in-frame only. Here the sample spans some 13,000 clones, approximately 87% being singletons. The material sequenced was CD4+ or CD8+ T cells sorted from blood, taken in a trial of the OX40 agonist ivuxolimab. These receptors all stem from an adult with an advanced solid tumor such as melanoma, head and neck, liver or kidney cancer.

This rearrangement joins TRBV6-5 to TRBJ2-1; 10 nucleotides agree with TRBD2. The germline V gene has CDR1 MNHEY and CDR2 SVGAGI. The CDR3 has 14 amino acids. V dropped 5 bases and J dropped 8; count of bases not matched to a gene: 6. In nucleotides, the CDR3 is TGTGCCAGCAGTCGACTAGCGGGTAAGGATGAGCAGTTCTTC. This codes for CASSRLAGKDEQFF.

The chain joins TRBV15 to TRBJ1-4; D not resolved. Looked up from germline, CDR1 is LNHNV and CDR2 is YYDKDF (reference sequence). Trimming stripped 3 bases from V and 7 bases from J, with 12 bases between. The CDR3 loop spans 14 amino acids. The CDR3: CATSSGRAGEKLFF. DNA for the CDR3: TGTGCCACCAGCAGTGGGAGGGCGGGTGAAAAACTGTTTTTT.

The V and J genes are TRBV12-5 and TRBJ1-5; D not resolved. Germline loops: CDR1 LGHNT, CDR2 FRNRAP. Trimming took off 7 bases at V and 3 bases at J, with 7 bases between the two ends. This CDR3 is built from 12 residues. As DNA, the CDR3 is TGTGCTAGTGCCCCCCCCAATCAGCCCCAGCATTTT. It translates to CASAPPNQPQHF.

The gene calls are TRBV25-1 and TRBJ2-1, with D possibly being TRBD2 (6 bases). Germline V CDR1 and CDR2: MGHDK, SYGVNS. V was trimmed by 3 bases and J by 0 bases, leaving 12 bases between them. CDR3 length equals 16 residues. CDR3 amino acids: CASSDYRGSSYNEQFF. The CDR3 nucleotides are TGTGCCAGCAGTGATTACCGGGGGAGCTCCTACAATGAGCAGTTCTTC.

The chain couples TRBV7-8 to TRBJ2-2; 7 nucleotides match TRBD1. Per germline, CDR1 SGHVS and CDR2 FQNEAQ. The CDR3 is made up of 15 amino acids. With 6 bases clipped from V and 6 bases from J, the junction kept 10 bases outside the gene matches. In DNA, the CDR3 is TGTGCCAGCAGTCTGGGAAGGGGGCAACCCGGGGAGCTGTTTTTT. It encodes CASSLGRGQPGELFF.

The rearrangement uses TRBV7-3 and TRBJ2-3; unclear D gene. V was trimmed by 5 bases and J by 5 bases, leaving 14 bases between them. This CDR3 has 14 residues. Germline assignment: CDR1 SGHTA and CDR2 FQGTGA. Here the CDR3 DNA reads TGTGCCAGCAGCCCCGGTCGGGTGGAAGATACGCAGTATTTT. Translating gives CASSPGRVEDTQYF. Combining the CDR3 with reference TRBV7-3 and TRBJ2-3 gives the whole variable domain GAGVSQTPSNKVTEKGKYVELRCDPISGHTALYWYRQSLGQGPEFLIYFQGTGAADDSGLPNDRFFAVRPEGSVSTLKIQRTERGDSAVYLCASSPGRVEDTQYFGPGTRLTVL.

V usage is TRBV6-4 and J usage is TRBJ2-1, with unresolved D. CDR1 is MRHNA, CDR2 SNTAGT, per germline. Trimming stripped 0 bases from V and 2 bases from J, with 11 bases between. This CDR3 comprises 16 residues. CDR3 in amino acids: CASSDSSGRPYNEQFF. In DNA form, the CDR3 reads TGTGCCAGCAGTGACTCATCTGGGCGTCCCTACAATGAGCAGTTCTTC.

The DNA for the CDR3 is TGCGCCAGCAGCCAGGACAGGGGCGGCTACACCTTC. Amino acid sequence: CASSQDRGGYTF. The chain is built from TRBV4-1 and TRBJ1-2; 9 positions match TRBD1. Unmatched junction bases numbered 1, after V lost 3 bases and J lost 8 bases. This CDR3 contains 12 residues. Germline V gives CDR1 MGHRA, CDR2 YSYEKL.

The rearrangement uses TRBV5-1 and TRBJ2-3, with D tentatively TRBD2 (6 bases). The CDR3 runs to 17 residues. V shed 2 bases and J shed 0 bases, with 16 bases lying between them. The germline V gene encodes CDR1 SGHRS and CDR2 YFSETQ. The CDR3 region is CASSFTSSGTSTDTQYF. In nucleotides, the CDR3 is TGCGCCAGCAGCTTTACATCGTCTGGGACTAGCACAGATACGCAGTATTTT.

The chain employs TRBV5-1 and TRBJ2-7; 7 positions match TRBD2. Germline assignment: CDR1 SGHRS and CDR2 YFSETQ. The CDR3 extends over 15 amino acids. V shed 0 bases, J shed 1 base, and the junction held 4 bases outside the gene matches. CDR3 sequence reads: CASSLGGGGSYEQYF. CDR3 nucleotides: TGCGCCAGCAGCTTGGGGGGGGGAGGGTCCTACGAGCAGTACTTC.

The chain joins TRBV7-3 to TRBJ2-1; TRBD1 aligns across 7 bases. Looked up from germline, CDR1 is SGHTA and CDR2 is FQGTGA. The CDR3 is 14 amino acids. The J segment lost 4 bases and the V segment lost 5 bases, leaving 5 bases of the junction unmatched. The CDR3 DNA is TGTGCCAGCAGCCCCGGGACAGCTTACAATGAGCAGTTCTTC. Protein: CASSPGTAYNEQFF.

The chain joins TRBV6-1 to TRBJ2-7, with D maybe TRBD2 (6 bases). The V and J ends lost 0 bases and 4 bases respectively, with 13 bases between them. Germline V CDR1 and CDR2: MNHNS, SASEGT. The CDR3 sequence is 15 residues long. CDR3 DNA sequence: TGTGCCAGCAGTGAAGCGGAGGGAACGCCTTACGAGCAGTACTTC. Translating gives CASSEAEGTPYEQYF.

The V and J genes are TRBV11-2 and TRBJ2-5; 7 nucleotides match TRBD1. J lost 5 bases, V lost 3 bases, and 6 bases had no gene match. From germline, CDR1 is SGHAT and CDR2 FQNNGV. The CDR3 has 14 residues. This chain's CDR3 is CASSFTGARETQYF. DNA of the CDR3: TGTGCCAGCAGCTTCACAGGGGCCCGGGAGACCCAGTACTTC. Full variable domain (outside the CDR3, taken from reference TRBV11-2 and TRBJ2-5): EAGVAQSPRYKIIEKRQSVAFWCNPISGHATLYWYQQILGQGPKLLIQFQNNGVVDDSQLPKDRFSAERLKGVDSTLKIQPAKLEDSAVYLCASSFTGARETQYFGPGTRLLVL.

This clone came up a few times. The chain couples TRBV9 to TRBJ2-1; possible D gene TRBD1, 6 bases. CDR1 is SGDLS, CDR2 YYNGEE, per germline. Trimming pared 4 bases from V and 1 base from J, leaving 12 bases between. The CDR3 length is 15 residues. CDR3 protein: CASSPQGYSYNEQFF. CDR3 sequence (DNA): TGTGCCAGCAGCCCACAGGGATATTCCTACAATGAGCAGTTCTTC.

DNA of the CDR3: TGCGCCAGCACCAGCGGGGGGGCCGTCGGTGAGCAGTTCTTC. Its translation: CASTSGGAVGEQFF. The V gene is TRBV5-1, the J gene TRBJ2-1, with TRBD2 matching over 10 bases. Trimming cost V 6 bases and J 9 bases; bases outside gene matches: 9. This CDR3 comprises 14 residues. The germline V gene encodes CDR1 SGHRS and CDR2 YFSETQ.

Details on this clone: A read error may account for a junction end that differs from germline. The rearrangement joins TRBV7-7 to TRBJ2-5; 8 bases agree with TRBD1. The V gene's germline CDR1 is SSHAT and CDR2 FNYEAQ (reference sequence). The CDR3 runs 13 residues. CDR3 loop: CASSSSGGETQYF. CDR3 DNA: TGTGCTAGCAGCTCATCAGGGGGCGAGACCCAGTACTTC.

The CDR3 here is CASSHPQGGPGTEQFF. The DNA of the CDR3 is TGTGCCAGCAGTCACCCCCAGGGGGGCCCGGGTACAGAGCAGTTCTTC. This chain joins TRBV27 and TRBJ2-1; TRBD1 is a possible D gene (7 bases). Trimming removed 5 bases at V and 10 bases at J, with 24 bases between. The CDR3 has 16 amino acids. Per germline, CDR1 MNHEY and CDR2 SMNVEV (reference sequence).

V usage is TRBV7-8 and J usage is TRBJ2-3; 12 positions agree with TRBD2. This CDR3 is 14 amino acids long. Looked up from germline, CDR1 is SGHVS and CDR2 is FQNEAQ. J gave up 6 bases and V 9 bases, and 7 bases lay outside the gene matches. The CDR3, as DNA: TGTGCCAGTGCCCTTACTAGCGGGGGGGATACGCAGTATTTT. It codes for CASALTSGGDTQYF.

The chain has TRBV18 and TRBJ2-7; tentatively, D is TRBD1 (6 bases). Trimming cost V 3 bases and J 2 bases, with 8 bases left between them. This CDR3 has 13 amino acids. Germline-derived CDR1 and CDR2 are KGHSH and LQKENI. CDR3 coding DNA: TGTGCCAGCTCACCCCCAGGGGCCTACGAGCAGTACTTC. Translation: CASSPPGAYEQYF.

The genes are TRBV10-3 and TRBJ1-1; D possibly corresponds to TRBD1 (6 bases). CDR3 length: 15 amino acids. Germline V gene data show CDR1 as ENHRY and CDR2 as SYGVKD. V was cut by 3 bases and J by 3 bases, with 14 bases left in between. The CDR3 loop reads CAISETGPQYTEAFF. CDR3 nucleotide sequence: TGTGCCATCAGTGAAACAGGGCCGCAATACACTGAAGCTTTCTTT.

This chain uses TRBV4-2 with TRBJ1-4; tentatively, D is TRBD1 (6 bases). This CDR3 comprises 16 residues. V lost 1 base, J lost 3 bases, and 12 bases lay in between. CDR1 and CDR2 (germline): LGHNA, YNFKEQ. CDR3 nucleotides: TGTGCCAGCAGCCAAGTGGTAGGACAGTCTAATGAAAAACTGTTTTTT. Amino acids: CASSQVVGQSNEKLFF.

The chain joins TRBV10-3 to TRBJ1-2, with 9 bases aligning to TRBD1. Trimming at V came to 9 bases and at J to 0 bases, leaving 8 bases not matched to a gene. Germline loops: CDR1 ENHRY, CDR2 SYGVKD. The length of the CDR3 is 15 residues. This chain's CDR3 is CAMYRQGVTNYGYTF. In nucleotides, the CDR3 is TGTGCCATGTACAGACAGGGGGTAACTAACTATGGCTACACCTTC.

The genes are TRBV5-6 and TRBJ2-7; tentatively, D is TRBD1 or TRBD2 (5 bases each). The CDR3 loop spans 15 amino acids. CDR1 is SGHDT, CDR2 YYEEEE, per germline. With 4 bases removed from V and 2 bases from J, the gap between germline ends came to 16 bases. This CDR3 reads CASSLSGTAAYEQYF. In nucleotides, the CDR3 is TGTGCCAGCAGCCTAAGTGGGACGGCTGCCTACGAGCAGTACTTC. Supplemented by reference TRBV5-6 and TRBJ2-7, the full variable domain reads DAGVTQSPTHLIKTRGQQVTLRCSPKSGHDTVSWYQQALGQGPQFIFQYYEEEERQRGNFPDRFSGHQFPNYSSELNVNALLLGDSALYLCASSLSGTAAYEQYFGPGTRLTVT.

This chain uses TRBV5-1 with TRBJ2-5, with a tentative D call TRBD1 (5 bases). The CDR3 sequence is 15 residues long. V lost 5 bases and J lost 5, with 19 bases in between. The germline V gene encodes CDR1 SGHRS and CDR2 YFSETQ. In DNA form, the CDR3 reads TGCGCCAGCAGGCCGGCCGGGCAGGGTCAGGAGACCCAGTACTTC. It codes for CASRPAGQGQETQYF.

V and J are TRBV6-1 and TRBJ1-1, with D possibly being TRBD1 (6 bases). The CDR3 length is 14 residues. Germline V gene data show CDR1 as MNHNS and CDR2 as SASEGT. V shed 2 bases and J shed 1 base, with 8 bases lying between them. CDR3 region: CASSESGENTEAFF. In DNA, the CDR3 is TGTGCCAGCAGTGAATCAGGGGAGAACACTGAAGCTTTCTTT.

The V and J genes are TRBV6-1 and TRBJ2-7; TRBD2 is a possible D gene (5 bases). Germline V gene lookup returns CDR1 MNHNS and CDR2 SASEGT. Trimming stripped 4 bases from V and 2 bases from J, with 12 bases between. CDR3 size: 14 residues. The CDR3 region has the DNA TGTGCCAGCAGTGGTGGTTTACTAGCCTACGAGCAGTACTTC. Translating it yields CASSGGLLAYEQYF.

The CDR3: CASSRKGSYEQYF. The CDR3 coding sequence is TGTGCCAGTAGTAGGAAGGGGTCCTACGAGCAGTACTTC. This chain links TRBV19 with TRBJ2-7; D might be TRBD1 (5 bases). The germline CDR1 and CDR2 sequences are LNHDA and SQIVND (reference sequence). CDR3 length: 13 residues. Trimming took 4 bases from V and 1 from J, leaving 8 bases between them. Full variable domain (rest looked up from reference TRBV19 and TRBJ2-7): DGGITQSPKYLFRKEGQNVTLSCEQNLNHDAMYWYRQDPGQGLRLIYYSQIVNDFQKGDIAEGYSVSREKKESFPLTVTSAQKNPTAFYLCASSRKGSYEQYFGPGTRLTVT.

This clone came up once. This sequence joins TRBV7-2 and TRBJ1-6; D unresolved. Germline assignment: CDR1 SGHTA and CDR2 FQGNSA. V was trimmed by 3 bases and J by 7 bases, leaving 7 bases between them. This CDR3 has 13 residues. As DNA, the CDR3 is TGTGCCAGCAGCTTCCGGGAAAATTCACCCCTCCACTTT. Its protein product is CASSFRENSPLHF.

The chain couples TRBV5-8 to TRBJ1-5; 8 nucleotides agree with TRBD1. Germline CDR1 is SGHTS and CDR2 is YDEGEE. CDR3 size: 16 residues. V lost 4 bases and J lost 8; bases outside the gene matches: 14. This CDR3 reads CASSVGQVVAIEPQHF. Written as DNA, the CDR3 is TGTGCCAGCAGCGTGGGACAGGTGGTGGCTATCGAGCCCCAGCATTTT. The full variable domain, with the rest looked up from reference TRBV5-8 and TRBJ1-5, is EAGVTQSPTHLIKTRGQQATLRCSPISGHTSVYWYQQALGLGLQFLLWYDEGEERNRGNFPPRFSGRQFPNYSSELNVNALELEDSALYLCASSVGQVVAIEPQHFGDGTRLSIL.